This TCR beta chain stems from a study of blood T cell repertoires in COVID-19. Study overall: Acute and convalescent COVID-19 samples came from the United States, Italy and Spain. Sources were T cells, B-cell-depleted T cells, or PBMCs; the material itself was cDNA or gDNA.

The V end lost 3 bases, the J end lost 4 bases, and 10 bases lay between the germline ends. This CDR3 spans 13 amino acids. Per germline, CDR1 LNHDA and CDR2 SQIVND (reference sequence). Authors' analysis steps: Estimation of nucleated cell counts was performed using reference gene primer amplification. Here immunoSEQ multiplex PCR was the method, and the copy in TCRdb shows in-frame clones only, minus some. Clonal size and the V and J genes are those of that table, whereas D and trimming came from the DNA. The table has 150,000 to 180,000 clones, roughly 80% seen once. The TCR sequence derives from an older woman with acute or convalescent COVID-19. Input material: peripheral blood. The rearrangement uses TRBV19 and TRBJ2-7; weak D call: TRBD2 (6 bases). The chain's CDR3 is CASSIGGVYEQYF. DNA of the CDR3: TGTGCCAGTAGTATCGGGGGAGTTTACGAGCAGTACTTC.